This T cell receptor (beta chain) was sequenced in a study of neurological immune-mediated disorders. Time point defined: technical triplicate 2. This clonotype was seen many times. From germline, CDR1 is SGHDT and CDR2 YYEEEE. The CDR3 runs 16 residues. The V and J ends lost 2 bases and 7 bases respectively, with 21 bases between them. In each sequencing run, over 170 million TCR-beta sequences were generated from 15-18 subjects. TCRdb used MiXCR to reprocess the 5' RACE reads, holding one entry per CDR3 protein. The data contain about 59,000 distinct CDR3 sequences, under 30% of them singletons. This receptor was identified in a man aged 60-69 years with HTLV-1-associated myelopathy (HAM/TSP). Sequencing used PBMCs. The V gene is TRBV5-6, the J gene TRBJ1-1; D is uncertain. The CDR3 DNA reads TGTGCCAGCAGCTTAACCGGTTGGGGTAGAGAGATTGAAGCTTTCTTT. Translation gives CASSLTGWGREIEAFF.